This paragraph covers one T cell receptor beta chain sequence. Its antigen is unknown. These data are taken from a study of shared clonotypes between healthy human individuals. Regarding the study as a whole: Read depth was anticipated to influence clonotype sharing among donors.

This CDR3 is built from 15 residues. Trimming at V came to 3 bases and at J to 5 bases, leaving 8 bases not matched to a gene. Germline CDR1 is KGHSH and CDR2 is LQKENI. It was across several immunoSEQ plates that each subset's genomic DNA was evenly split. Source study methods: Filtering differed since immunoSEQ provided only junctions, with no quality scores. Here immunoSEQ multiplex PCR was the method, and the copy in TCRdb shows in-frame clones only, minus some. V, J and clone size were drawn from that table, and D and trimming were deduced from the DNA. The top ten hold more than 0.85% of the sample, which has 1 million to 1.2 million clones, around three quarters seen once.

The sequenced sample was memory CD4+ T cells from PBMCs. Subset reported: CD45RA-negative fraction. V is TRBV18 and J is TRBJ1-1; 8 bases align to TRBD1. The sequence came from a man younger than 30 in good health. Some clones in this sample may be carry-over from other donors' samples. CDR3 protein: CASSPTGDQGTEAFF. CDR3 in DNA: TGTGCCAGCTCACCGACAGGGGACCAGGGGACTGAAGCTTTCTTT.